The 26 T cell receptor beta chains below come from one sample, sequenced in a study of CXCR3-negative and CXCR3-positive naive CD8 T cells. General study points: For CXCR3-positive naive cells, TRB CDR3s were more hydrophobic than those of CXCR3-negative naive cells.

These receptors have no identified antigens. TRB cDNA was prepared as libraries by UMI-labeled 5' RACE. TCRdb re-analyzed the 5' RACE reads; it lists each CDR3 protein once, without DNA. Listed are about 50,000 distinct CDR3 sequences; approximately 0.52% falls within the top ten. The specimen sequenced was naive CXCR3+ CD8+ T cells from blood. Subset noted: CD45RO-CCR7+CD27+CD95- naive CD8+ T cells expressing CXCR3 (TNR3+). The receptors come from a human donor in good health. Some clones in this sample may be carry-over from other donors' samples.

This sequence joins TRBV28 and TRBJ1-5. This CDR3 has 13 amino acids. CDR1 MDHEN and CDR2 SYDVKM come from the germline V gene. This chain's CDR3 is CASSDYSNQPQHF.

This sequence joins TRBV29-1 and TRBJ2-3. Germline CDR1 reads SQVTM; CDR2 reads ANQGSEA. CDR3 size: 13 residues. Here the CDR3 reads CSVDDRSTDTQYF.

The gene calls are TRBV10-1 and TRBJ2-2; TCRdb returns TRBD1, unconfirmable since there is no DNA. The CDR3 loop spans 16 amino acids. Per germline, CDR1 WNHNN and CDR2 SYGVQD (reference sequence). The CDR3 sequence is CASSDDRGPFPGELFF.

The V gene is TRBV15, the J gene TRBJ2-2; absent DNA, TCRdb's TRBD1 call cannot be checked. This CDR3 comprises 14 residues. CDR1 is LNHNV, CDR2 YYDKDF, per germline (reference sequence). The CDR3 protein is CATSSGQYTGELFF.

The gene calls are TRBV5-1 and TRBJ2-3; with no DNA, the TCRdb D assignment of TRBD1 cannot be verified. The CDR3 has 16 residues. Germline-derived CDR1 and CDR2 are SGHRS and YFSETQ. CDR3 loop: CASSPWTGESTDTQYF.

V and J are TRBV7-9 and TRBJ2-2; TCRdb's D gene call, TRBD1, goes unchecked for lack of DNA. CDR1 and CDR2 from the germline V gene are SEHNR and FQNEAQ (reference sequence). This CDR3 contains 17 residues. The CDR3 spells CASSRVGTGRNTGELFF.

This rearrangement joins TRBV20-1 to TRBJ1-1; TCRdb indicates TRBD1, and absent DNA this call remains unverified. The CDR3 has 14 residues. Per the germline V gene, CDR1 is DFQATT and CDR2 is SNEGSKA (reference sequence). This chain's CDR3 is CSAKTTWDNTEAFF.

The chain combines TRBV10-3 with TRBJ1-1. The CDR3 runs to 13 residues. Germline V gene data show CDR1 as ENHRY and CDR2 as SYGVKD. CDR3 in amino acids: CAGKRSENTEAFF.

V usage is TRBV20-1 and J usage is TRBJ2-7; the TCRdb call, TRBD2, lacks DNA for checking. Germline CDR1 and CDR2: DFQATT and SNEGSKA (reference sequence). This CDR3 comprises 14 residues. The chain's CDR3 is CSTQRLSGTYEQYF.

The chain employs TRBV29-1 and TRBJ1-2; the D call of TRBD1 rests on TCRdb alone, since no DNA is present to check it. Per the germline V gene, CDR1 is SQVTM and CDR2 is ANQGSEA. The CDR3 totals 15 residues. The CDR3 loop reads CSVEDPRGQGVGYTF. Using reference TRBV29-1 and TRBJ1-2 for the parts outside the CDR3, the full variable domain is SAVISQKPSRDICQRGTSLTIQCQVDSQVTMMFWYRQQPGQSLTLIATANQGSEATYESGFVIDKFPISRPNLTFSTLTVSNMSPEDSSIYLCSVEDPRGQGVGYTFGSGTRLTVV.

The gene calls are TRBV7-2 and TRBJ2-7; TCRdb proposes TRBD1, but this gene call is untestable without DNA. The CDR3 runs 15 residues. Germline loops: CDR1 SGHTA, CDR2 FQGNSA. CDR3 region: CASSYMGGLAYEQYF.

The V call is TRBV28, the J call TRBJ2-3. CDR1 and CDR2 from the germline V gene are MDHEN and SYDVKM. The CDR3 is 12 amino acids. CDR3 protein: CASSLNPDTQYF.

This chain uses TRBV2 with TRBJ2-7; the D call of TRBD1 rests on TCRdb alone, since no DNA is present to check it. This CDR3 has 11 residues. From germline, CDR1 is SNHLY and CDR2 FYNNEI. CDR3 loop: CATEQGFEQYF.

The V and J genes are TRBV25-1 and TRBJ2-2; TCRdb outputs TRBD2, but without DNA this stays unchecked. This CDR3 has 15 residues. Germline CDR1 is MGHDK and CDR2 is SYGVNS. The CDR3 region is CASSESSGVSGELFF.

The V gene is TRBV7-8, the J gene TRBJ2-2; the D call of TRBD2 rests on TCRdb alone, since no DNA is present to check it. The CDR3 has 15 amino acids. CDR1 is SGHVS, CDR2 FQNEAQ, per germline. The CDR3 sequence is CASSIGTTNTGELFF.

This chain uses TRBV29-1 with TRBJ2-1; the TCRdb D gene call, TRBD1, has no DNA to confirm it. This CDR3 has 14 amino acids. Germline CDR1 is SQVTM and CDR2 is ANQGSEA. The chain's CDR3 is CSVESGQGDNEQFF.

This chain joins TRBV13 and TRBJ2-2. The germline CDR1 and CDR2 sequences are PRHDT and FYEKMQ (reference sequence). This CDR3 contains 11 residues. The CDR3 here is CASSLAGELFF.

V and J are TRBV12-3 or TRBV12-4 and TRBJ2-1; the TRBD2 assignment by TCRdb is unverifiable without DNA. The CDR3 is 14 amino acids. The CDR3 sequence is CASSPSGSYNEQFF.

J is TRBJ2-7 and V is TRBV4-1; the TCRdb call, TRBD1, lacks DNA for checking. Looked up from germline, CDR1 is MGHRA and CDR2 is YSYEKL. The CDR3 has 12 residues. This chain's CDR3 is CASSRNRDEQYF.

The chain has TRBV6-2 or TRBV6-3 and TRBJ2-5; absent DNA, TCRdb's TRBD1 call cannot be checked. Germline assignment: CDR1 MNHEY and CDR2 SVGEGT. CDR3 length: 14 amino acids. The CDR3 reads CASSGSGQGETQYF.

The genes are TRBV25-1 and TRBJ1-1. The V gene's germline CDR1 is MGHDK and CDR2 SYGVNS. This CDR3 region has 11 residues. The CDR3 sequence: CASHIGSEAFF.

The chain employs TRBV6-6 and TRBJ1-4. Per the germline V gene, CDR1 is MNHNY and CDR2 is SVGAGI (reference sequence). This CDR3 contains 16 residues. The CDR3 region is CASSYSLSAGNEKLFF.

This clonotype counts as medium-sized by frequency. The V call is TRBV29-1, the J call TRBJ2-7. The germline gives CDR1 SQVTM, CDR2 ANQGSEA. The CDR3 has 12 residues. The CDR3 sequence is CSVETDSYEQYF.

The rearrangement links TRBV12-5 to TRBJ2-7; TCRdb calls TRBD1, which cannot be checked without DNA. Germline CDR1 is LGHNT and CDR2 is FRNRAP. The CDR3 runs 15 residues. CDR3 sequence reads: CASGSLRESSYEQYF.

The chain recombines TRBV12-3 or TRBV12-4 with TRBJ2-1; the D gene TCRdb calls, TRBD1, cannot be checked with no DNA. The CDR3 covers 12 residues. The chain's CDR3 is CASTIGAVAPFF.

The gene calls are TRBV18 and TRBJ2-2; the TRBD1 assignment by TCRdb is unverifiable without DNA. Germline lookup yields CDR1 KGHSH and CDR2 LQKENI. The CDR3 covers 17 residues. Here the CDR3 reads CASSPSAGTGGTGELFF.